These T cell receptor beta chains were read from a single sample in a study of blood T cell repertoires in COVID-19. Produced via immunoSEQ multiplex PCR; TCRdb's table is partial and in-frame only. Altogether around 230,000 clones are present, 88% being singletons, with the ten largest covering under 3%. Sequencing was carried out using PBMCs or T cells enriched from blood (not recorded which). The receptors shown here come from a woman aged 25 to 39 who had recovered from COVID-19. CDR3s include the opening cysteine and the closing phenylalanine or tryptophan.

TRBV3-1/TRBV3-2,CASSPRPVNNSPLHF
TRBV7-9,CASSLRGWGYNEQFF
TRBV6-6,CASSPEGVHNQPQHF
TRBV27,CASSFQGSMNTEAFF
TRBV5-4,CASSLVRGALFF
TRBV9,CASSPQARNTGELFF
TRBV10-2,CASSEHIYEQYF
TRBV19,CASSIGSPGTGNGYTF
TRBV2,CASSEGGTGGRGYTF
TRBV9,CASSPGVAGAGDTQYF
TRBV6-2/TRBV6-3,CASSYVSSGGHEQFF
TRBV9,CASSERGPQGAFLPGANVLTF
TRBV3-1/TRBV3-2,CASSQGQGEAGELFF
TRBV4-3,CASSQVVSSYNEQFF
TRBV2,CASSAQGEEKLFF
TRBV6-5,CASSYSQTNTGELFF
TRBV5-1,CASSPTGATEAFF
TRBV4-1,CASSQLGGYNSPLHF
TRBV9,CASSLSGGAEEQYF
TRBV18,CASSPGFGGGAAVTDTQYF
TRBV27,CASKPGQGLRLWEQYF
TRBV5-1,CASSLGGAETQYF
TRBV11-2,CASSLLAGFQETQYF
TRBV27,CASTKIRTVENSPLHF
TRBV6-6,CASSYSEGDTEAFF
TRBV21-1,CASSKCGRGNTEAFF
TRBV13,CASSGEVNTEAFF
TRBV5-4,CASSPGELGEQFF
TRBV2,CASTITGVMNTEAFF
TRBV5-6,CASSLRVGQPQHF
TRBV18,CASSPLDQGYYGYTF
TRBV4-3,CASSQELGGGPTDTQYF
TRBV5-6,CASSGTSGLPSTDTQYF
TRBV4-2,CASSQEKQGAAFF
TRBV9,CASSPRADGLQETQYF
TRBV19,CASIQVGNTGELFF
TRBV10-2,CASPGLATHQGQFF
TRBV11-1,CASSFSDRERNSPLHF
TRBV2,CASSLWQGDFQPQHF
TRBV19,CASSAGTSGRGETQYF
TRBV4-2,CASSQEGGGAYNEQFF
TRBV7-6,CASSSFRGSMNTEAFF
TRBV18,CASSPMGQSTDTQYF
TRBV4-3,CASSQEGQASTDTQYF
TRBV7-8,CASSPSTGGYGYTF
TRBV25-1,CASSEWGGSDTQYF
TRBV6-5,CASSYVASGGDTQYF
TRBV4-2,CASSQDPSERGGRSREQFF
TRBV11-2,CASSPPGGPETQYF
TRBV3-1/TRBV3-2,CASISSLAGGRQFF
TRBV5-3,CARRRIRSPLHF
TRBV11-2,CASSGRNRGSVAKNIQYF
TRBV7-9,CASSFGETQYF
TRBV6-4,CASSHRDYPYNEQFF
TRBV5-4,CASSLRDTQYF
TRBV6-2/TRBV6-3,CASSPRVGGNNEQFF
TRBV5-1,CASSRGGDTEAFF